This is a list of T cell receptor beta chains from one sample in a study of shared clonotypes between healthy human individuals. Clones were read by immunoSEQ multiplex PCR, and TCRdb kept only the in-frame ones, dropping some. The sample lists about 2.4 million clones, around nine tenths seen once, with around 0.14% in the top ten. The sequenced sample consisted of naive CD4+ T cells sorted from blood. These receptors were collected from a young man in good health. Both conserved end residues are part of each CDR3. A D gene is named only where the DNA matches it firmly. Only part of the rows carry a size: once, few, many, or a class if the clone is expanded.

>.|TRBJ2-2|few|TRBV28
TGTGCCAGCAGTTCCCGGAACACCGGGGAGCTGTTTTTT
CASSSRNTGELFF
>.|TRBJ1-5|.|TRBV6-1
TGTGCCAGCAGTGTGTCGTCGGGCCCTTATAGCAATCAGCCCCAGCATTTT
CASSVSSGPYSNQPQHF
>.|TRBJ1-1|.|TRBV5-1
TGCGCCAGCAGCTCGACCCTTCAGAACACTGAAGCTTTCTTT
CASSSTLQNTEAFF
>.|TRBJ2-7|.|TRBV7-2
TGTGCCAGCAGCTTAGATCCAGGGAATCACTACGAGCAGTACTTC
CASSLDPGNHYEQYF
>.|TRBJ1-4|.|TRBV6-1
TGTGCCAGCAGTACCCCGGGGAGGGCCTATGAAAAACTGTTTTTT
CASSTPGRAYEKLFF
>TRBD2|TRBJ2-1|.|TRBV11-3
TGTGCCAGCAGCCTTAGCGGGGCGAGCTCCTACAATGAGCAGTTCTTC
CASSLSGASSYNEQFF
>TRBD1|TRBJ2-5|.|TRBV5-1
TGCGCCAGCAGCGCAGGGGGCTCGGGTAGAGAGACCCAGTACTTC
CASSAGGSGRETQYF
>.|TRBJ2-7|once|TRBV27
TGTGCCAGCAGTTTTTACCCTCCCAGCTCCTACGAGCAGTACTTC
CASSFYPPSSYEQYF
>.|TRBJ2-6|.|TRBV5-4
TGTGCCAGCAGCTTGGATGGGGCGCCTGGGGCCAACGTCCTGACTTTC
CASSLDGAPGANVLTF
>.|TRBJ2-2|.|TRBV28
TGTGCCGGACAAGACCCACACACCGGGGAGCTGTTTTTT
CAGQDPHTGELFF
>TRBD1|TRBJ2-1|.|TRBV10-3
TGTGCCATCAGAAGGGGACAGCTCTACAATGAGCAGTTCTTC
CAIRRGQLYNEQFF
>TRBD1|TRBJ1-1|once|TRBV2
TGTGCCAGCAGCCGCCGGGACAGCAACACTGAAGCTTTCTTT
CASSRRDSNTEAFF
>TRBD1|TRBJ2-7|.|TRBV4-2
TGTGCCAGCAGCCAGCTGGGACAGGGGAACTACGAGCAGTACTTC
CASSQLGQGNYEQYF
>TRBD2|TRBJ2-7|.|TRBV6-5
TGTGCCAGCAGAATATTAGCGGGGGAGACCTACGAGCAGTACTTC
CASRILAGETYEQYF
>TRBD1|TRBJ2-7|.|TRBV7-9
TGTGCCAGCAGCCTGGGACCGGGACAGGGGGCTAACGCCTACGAGCAGTACTTC
CASSLGPGQGANAYEQYF
>.|TRBJ1-2|few|TRBV28
TGTGCCAGCAGTCGAGGCTATGGCTACACCTTC
CASSRGYGYTF
>.|TRBJ2-3|once|TRBV7-9
TGTGCCAGCAGTCCCATGGCAGATACGCAGTATTTT
CASSPMADTQYF
>.|TRBJ2-7|.|TRBV21-1
TGTGCCAGCAGCGGTGCGGCAACGATCGGCGAGCAGTACTTC
CASSGAATIGEQYF
>TRBD1|TRBJ1-2|.|TRBV4-3
TGCGCCAGCAGCCAAGTCAGGGGGCAGGTGTCGGACTATGGCTACACCTTC
CASSQVRGQVSDYGYTF
>TRBD2|TRBJ2-3|.|TRBV11-3
TGTGCCAGCAGCAAAGTCAAAGCGGGAGGATCAGATACGCAGTATTTT
CASSKVKAGGSDTQYF
>TRBD1|TRBJ1-2|.|TRBV4-1
TGCGCCAGCAGCTCTCGTCCGGGACAGGGTAGGGCTAACTATGGCTACACCTTC
CASSSRPGQGRANYGYTF
>TRBD2|TRBJ2-1|.|TRBV19
TGTGCCAGTAAAATGAGGGCGGGAGGGCCTTTGGATGAGCAGTTCTTC
CASKMRAGGPLDEQFF
>TRBD1|TRBJ2-7|.|TRBV6-6
TGTGCCAGCAGAAGAGGACAGGGTGGATCCTACGAGCAGTACTTC
CASRRGQGGSYEQYF
>.|TRBJ1-4|.|TRBV14
TGTGCCAGCAGCCTGATCCAGGGGCCGGATGAAAAACTGTTTTTT
CASSLIQGPDEKLFF
>.|TRBJ2-5|.|TRBV5-1
TGCGCCAGCAGCTTGGCCCAGGCCTCCCCCCGCCGAGAGACCCAGTACTTC
CASSLAQASPRRETQYF
>.|TRBJ1-2|.|TRBV5-4
TGTGCCAGCAGCGACGGTAACTATGGCTACACCTTC
CASSDGNYGYTF
>.|TRBJ2-7|.|TRBV5-4
TGTGCCAGCAGCTTGGCCGGCGTCTACGAGCAGTACTTC
CASSLAGVYEQYF
>.|TRBJ1-3|.|TRBV29-1
TGCAGCGCCGAGGTCGACACCATATATTTT
CSAEVDTIYF
>TRBD2|TRBJ2-3|once|TRBV5-4
TGTGCCAGCAGCTTGGCCGGAGTAGCGGGTACTAGCACAGATACGCAGTATTTT
CASSLAGVAGTSTDTQYF
>.|TRBJ2-1|once|TRBV6-5
TGTGCCAGCAGTCGTTACAATGAGCAGTTCTTC
CASSRYNEQFF
>.|TRBJ1-2|.|TRBV5-4
TGTGCCAGCAGCAGTAGCACAGGGTTGGGTGGCTACACCTTC
CASSSSTGLGGYTF
>TRBD1|TRBJ1-6|few|TRBV28
TGTGCCAGACTACCGACAGGGACTAATTCACCCCTCCACTTT
CARLPTGTNSPLHF
>TRBD1|TRBJ2-3|once|TRBV9
TGTGCCAGCAGCGTATTGGCAGGGGGCCCAGATACGCAGTATTTT
CASSVLAGGPDTQYF
>.|TRBJ2-5|once|TRBV5-8
TGTGCCAGCAGCTTGGTCTTTGTCGAGACCCAGTACTTC
CASSLVFVETQYF
>TRBD2|TRBJ2-3|.|TRBV9
TGTGCCAGCAGCCCCCCCGGGGGGGGAGGGCCCTCAGATACGCAGTATTTT
CASSPPGGGGPSDTQYF
>TRBD1|TRBJ2-3|.|TRBV5-1
TGCGCCAGCAGCTCCACAGGGGGAAGGGAAGATACGCAGTATTTT
CASSSTGGREDTQYF
>TRBD2|TRBJ2-2|.|TRBV9
TGTGCCAGCAGCCCCTCCCCAGCGGGAGCCACCGGGGAGCTGTTTTTT
CASSPSPAGATGELFF
>TRBD1|TRBJ1-5|.|TRBV19
TGTGCCAGTAGCCGCTTCGGGACAGTCAATCAGCCCCAGCATTTT
CASSRFGTVNQPQHF
>.|TRBJ2-5|.|TRBV5-5
TGTGCCAGCAGCTTTGGGGTACAAGAGACCCAGTACTTC
CASSFGVQETQYF
>TRBD2|TRBJ2-1|.|TRBV18
TGTGCCAGCTCACCACCTCAGCTTCCGGGACTAGCGGGAGTCAATGAGCAGTTCTTC
CASSPPQLPGLAGVNEQFF